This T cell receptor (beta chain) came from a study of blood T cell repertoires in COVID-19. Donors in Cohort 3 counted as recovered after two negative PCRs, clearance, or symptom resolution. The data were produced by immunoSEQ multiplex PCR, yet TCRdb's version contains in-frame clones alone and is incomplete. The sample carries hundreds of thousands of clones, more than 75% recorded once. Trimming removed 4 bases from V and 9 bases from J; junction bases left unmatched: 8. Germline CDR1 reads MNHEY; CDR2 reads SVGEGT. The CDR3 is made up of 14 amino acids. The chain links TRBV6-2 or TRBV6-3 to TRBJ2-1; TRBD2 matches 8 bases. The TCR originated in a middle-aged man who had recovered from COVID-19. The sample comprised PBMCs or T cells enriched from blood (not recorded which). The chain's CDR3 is CASSLGGGHSEQFF. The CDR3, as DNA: TGTGCCAGCAGTTTAGGCGGGGGGCATAGTGAGCAGTTCTTC.